This T cell receptor (beta chain) was identified in a study of neurological immune-mediated disorders. Study-level results: When the repertoires were grouped phylogenetically, those of 18 of the 34 multiple sclerosis patients came together in a single cluster of related CDR3 sequences, which points to a possible repertoire-level signature.

This clonotype was seen at least ten times. The antigen is not known. Germline V lookup: CDR1 SGHDT, CDR2 YYEEEE. Trimming cost V 4 bases and J 4 bases, with 11 bases left between them. The CDR3 consists of 13 residues. A single record per CDR3 protein comes from TCRdb applying MiXCR to the 5' RACE reads. The repertoire includes about 82,000 distinct CDR3 sequences, 2.6% of them detected once, and 0.95% to 1.3% sits in the top ten. The sequence derives from a woman aged 25 to 39 with multiple sclerosis. The chain has TRBV5-6 and TRBJ1-1; D ambiguous. Sample: PBMCs. CDR3 in amino acids: CASSLPARTEAFF. The CDR3 nucleotides read TGTGCCAGCAGCCTCCCCGCGCGCACTGAAGCTTTCTTT.